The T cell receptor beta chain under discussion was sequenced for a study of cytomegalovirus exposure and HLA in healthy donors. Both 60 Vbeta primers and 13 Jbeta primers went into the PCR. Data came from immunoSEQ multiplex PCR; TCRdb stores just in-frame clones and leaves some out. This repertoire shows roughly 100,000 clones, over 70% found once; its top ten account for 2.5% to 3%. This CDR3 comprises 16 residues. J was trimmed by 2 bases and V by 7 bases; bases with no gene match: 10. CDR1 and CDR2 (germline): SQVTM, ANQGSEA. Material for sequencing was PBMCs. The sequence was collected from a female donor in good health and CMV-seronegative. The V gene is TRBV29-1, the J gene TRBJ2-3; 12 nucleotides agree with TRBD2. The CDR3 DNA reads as TGCAGCGCTCTTGAACTAGCGGGAGGTATCACAGATACGCAGTATTTT. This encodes CSALELAGGITDTQYF.